This TCR beta chain comes out of a study of blood T cell repertoires in COVID-19. Looking at the study overall: Acute-phase and convalescent COVID-19 samples originated in the United States, Italy and Spain. From T cells, B-cell-depleted T cells, or PBMCs came the material, which was cDNA or gDNA.

Some clones are missing from TCRdb's copy, which holds only in-frame ones; the method was immunoSEQ multiplex PCR. The repertoire has approximately 280,000 clones, roughly 91% of them found once; the top ten carry about 4.6%. Germline CDR1 LGHNT, CDR2 FRNRAP. With V trimmed by 0 bases and J by 5 bases, 12 bases remained unmatched. This CDR3 spans 17 amino acids. Sequenced sample: peripheral blood. The chain combines TRBV12-5 with TRBJ2-7; 8 bases line up with TRBD1. The TCR was taken from a man aged 35 to 55 with acute or convalescent COVID-19. The CDR3 sequence: CASGLVLAGQGAHEQYF. CDR3 coding DNA: TGTGCTAGTGGTTTGGTACTGGCCGGGCAGGGGGCGCACGAGCAGTACTTC.